The clone carrying this TCR beta chain was observed a handful of times. No antigen is known for it. The isolated RNA, all of it, was reverse transcribed, so expressed TCRB transcripts were what got sequenced. For naive, central memory and regulatory T cell samples, reads averaged around 3.5 million. Sequencing was performed with immunoSEQ multiplex PCR; in TCRdb, only in-frame clones are kept and a portion is missing. The sample holds 150,000 or so clones, roughly 8% seen once. The CDR3 runs 15 residues. Trimming removed 4 bases at V and 2 bases at J, with 12 bases between. CDR1 is LNHDA and CDR2 is SQIVND in the germline V gene (reference sequence). This entry comes from a study of beta chain features in type 1 diabetes. CD45RO/CCR7/CD25/CD127/CD95/CD27 separated CD4+ naive, central memory, regulatory and stem cell-like memory cells by sorting. Purity of each sorted population was above 95%. The study's findings and limits: Within each of all four CD4+ subsets, Type 1 diabetes patients had TCRB CDR3s that were moderately but significantly shorter.

This receptor was taken from a woman younger than 30 with type 1 diabetes. The chain joins TRBV19 to TRBJ2-1; a possible D gene is TRBD2 (6 bases). The sequencing input was central memory CD4+ T cells from blood. The CDR3 region has the DNA TGTGCCAGTAGTAAGGCGGGGTCCCCCTACAATGAGCAGTTCTTC. Its protein is CASSKAGSPYNEQFF.